Listed below are T cell receptor beta chains from one sample, sequenced in a study of chemoradiotherapy in HPV16-positive cancers. Only in-frame clones appear in the TCRdb table, and some are missing; sequencing was by immunoSEQ multiplex PCR. The data contain approximately 6,000 clones, almost 90% of them singletons. Sequenced here: blood, sampled from a patient who underwent chemoradiotherapy. These receptors were obtained from a human donor with HPV-associated anogenital cancer. The CDR3 runs from the conserved cysteine through the conserved F or W. A D gene is named only where the DNA matches it firmly. Only part of the rows carry a size: once, few, many, or a class if the clone is expanded.

>TRBV7-9|NA|TRBJ2-5|TRBD2
CASSPGLAAHQETQYF
TGTGCCAGCAGCCCCGGACTAGCGGCCCACCAAGAGACCCAGTACTTC
>TRBV5-1|NA|TRBJ2-2|TRBD2
CASSTRTSGSPGELFF
TGCGCCAGCAGCACCCGGACTAGCGGGAGCCCCGGGGAGCTGTTTTTT
>TRBV9|NA|TRBJ2-3|TRBD2
CASSAGLAGLLGADTQYF
TGTGCCAGCAGCGCGGGACTAGCGGGCCTCCTTGGGGCAGATACGCAGTATTTT
>TRBV7-9|once|TRBJ1-2|NA
CASSQTITPQGYGGYTF
TGTGCCAGCAGCCAAACAATTACACCTCAGGGATACGGGGGCTACACCTTC
>TRBV7-6|NA|TRBJ2-1|NA
CASSSRVQGSSYNEQFF
TGTGCCAGCAGCTCCCGTGTGCAGGGGAGCTCCTACAATGAGCAGTTCTTC
>TRBV18|NA|TRBJ2-7|TRBD2
CASSPQGASGSSREQYF
TGTGCCAGCTCACCACAGGGGGCTAGCGGGAGCTCTAGGGAGCAGTACTTC
>TRBV28|NA|TRBJ1-6|TRBD1
CASRGQGTNSPLHF
TGTGCCAGCAGGGGACAGGGGACTAATTCACCCCTCCACTTT
>TRBV21-1|NA|TRBJ2-7|NA
CASSKVHRGQEQYF
TGTGCCAGCAGCAAAGTTCACAGGGGGCAAGAGCAGTACTTC
>TRBV4-1|NA|TRBJ1-1|NA
CASSQGEGWRVTEAFF
TGCGCCAGCAGCCAAGGGGAGGGGTGGAGGGTCACTGAAGCTTTCTTT
>TRBV12-1|few|TRBJ1-1|NA
CATPWNRLGTEAFF
TGTGCCACCCCTTGGAACAGGTTGGGCACTGAAGCTTTCTTT
>TRBV9|NA|TRBJ1-3|NA
CASSVGESSGNTIYF
TGTGCCAGCAGCGTAGGGGAGAGTTCTGGAAACACCATATATTTT
>TRBV7-6|NA|TRBJ2-1|NA
CASSLPPYNEQFF
TGTGCCAGCAGCTTACCTCCCTACAATGAGCAGTTCTTC
>TRBV28|large|TRBJ2-1|NA
CASSLFGPSYNEQFF
TGTGCCAGCAGTTTATTCGGGCCGTCCTACAATGAGCAGTTCTTC
>TRBV5-1|NA|TRBJ2-5|NA
CASSGGSEAETQYF
TGCGCCAGCAGCGGAGGCTCGGAGGCGGAGACCCAGTACTTC
>TRBV18|NA|TRBJ2-7|NA
CASSPVEVSYEQYF
TGTGCCAGCTCACCAGTAGAAGTCTCCTACGAGCAGTACTTC